These 18 T cell receptor beta chains share one sample of origin, sequenced in a study of shared clonotypes between healthy human individuals. Sequencing used immunoSEQ multiplex PCR; TCRdb keeps in-frame clones, though not all of them. Among some 2.1 million clones, 80% to 95% were seen once, and the ten largest hold 1.5% to 2%. Naive CD8 cells lacked CD45RO, underwent positive selection for CCR7 and left out terminally differentiated effector memory CD45RA+ cells. The sample consisted of naive CD8+ T cells from PBMCs. The source of these receptors is a man younger than 35 in good health. Some clones in this sample may be carry-over from other donors' samples.

J is TRBJ1-1 and V is TRBV7-3; D might be TRBD1 (5 bases). Per germline, CDR1 SGHTA and CDR2 FQGTGA. Deletions cut 0 bases from V and 3 bases from J, with 8 bases between. The length of the CDR3 is 14 residues. The CDR3 DNA reads TGTGCCAGCAGCTTAACCACCAGGGACACTGAAGCTTTCTTT. This codes for CASSLTTRDTEAFF.

Turning to this clone: The same CDR3 is also encoded by other DNA sequences in this sample. In DNA form, the CDR3 reads TGTGCCAGCAGATGGGGCTACGAGCAGTACTTC. As protein: CASRWGYEQYF. The chain links TRBV28 to TRBJ2-7; D remains unclear. Per germline, CDR1 MDHEN and CDR2 SYDVKM. V was pared by 6 bases and J by 3 bases, with 6 bases between. The CDR3 has 11 residues.

This chain connects TRBV27 to TRBJ1-4; the match to TRBD1 covers 7 bases. CDR3 length: 17 residues. Germline CDR1 is MNHEY and CDR2 is SMNVEV (reference sequence). The junction had 13 bases not matched to a gene; V was cut back by 2 bases and J by 7 bases. CDR3 bases: TGTGCCAGCAGTTTAATTGGCCTACAGGGGTTAGGTGAAAAACTGTTTTTT. It codes for CASSLIGLQGLGEKLFF.

The CDR3 loop is CASSVAITSGSYEQFF. The CDR3 DNA follows: TGTGCCAGCAGCGTAGCTATTACTAGCGGGAGCTATGAGCAGTTCTTC. The chain links TRBV9 to TRBJ2-1; the match to TRBD2 covers 11 bases. The CDR3 runs to 16 residues. Germline V lookup: CDR1 SGDLS, CDR2 YYNGEE. With V trimmed by 0 bases and J by 8 bases, 7 bases remained unmatched. The variable domain in full, with the rest retrieved from reference TRBV9 and TRBJ2-1, is DSGVTQTPKHLITATGQRVTLRCSPRSGDLSVYWYQQSLDQGLQFLIQYYNGEERAKGNILERFSAQQFPDLHSELNLSSLELGDSALYFCASSVAITSGSYEQFFGPGTRLTVL.

This rearrangement joins TRBV9 to TRBJ2-7, with TRBD2 identical over 7 bases. CDR1 is SGDLS, CDR2 YYNGEE, per germline. V shed 3 bases and J 6 bases; nucleotides not matched to a gene: 9. The CDR3 contains 14 residues. Here the CDR3 reads CASSGGAPSGEQYF. DNA of the CDR3: TGTGCCAGCAGCGGAGGAGCCCCTAGCGGCGAGCAGTACTTC.

Details on this clone: In the same sample, other DNA sequences code for this CDR3. This chain joins TRBV19 and TRBJ2-3; D gene unclear. CDR1 LNHDA and CDR2 SQIVND come from the germline V gene (reference sequence). Between the trimmed V and J ends, which lost 1 base and 1 base, there was a span of 0 bases. This CDR3 contains 12 residues. The CDR3 protein is CASSIGTDTQYF. The CDR3 DNA reads TGTGCCAGTAGTATAGGCACAGATACGCAGTATTTT.

The rearrangement uses TRBV9 and TRBJ2-1, with 7 bases that match TRBD2. The germline V gene encodes CDR1 SGDLS and CDR2 YYNGEE. The CDR3 loop spans 12 amino acids. Losses at the gene ends were 3 bases for V and 10 bases for J; bases not matched to a gene: 4. This CDR3 reads CASSARSGEQFF. In nucleotides, the CDR3 is TGTGCCAGCAGCGCCCGTAGCGGGGAGCAGTTCTTC.

This rearrangement joins TRBV11-2 to TRBJ2-7; possibly TRBD2 for D (5 bases). In germline, CDR1 is SGHAT, CDR2 FQNNGV. The CDR3 runs to 18 residues. Trimming shortened V by 0 bases and J by 4 bases, and 22 bases separated the two germline ends. As DNA, the CDR3 is TGTGCCAGCAGCTTAGAGGCGGTCGTCGGGTACGGGGTTTACGAGCAGTACTTC. Amino acids: CASSLEAVVGYGVYEQYF.

The chain is built from TRBV27 and TRBJ1-5; 11 bases match TRBD1. Germline values: CDR1 MNHEY, CDR2 SMNVEV (reference sequence). This CDR3 is 17 amino acids long. V gave up 3 bases and J gave up 5 bases; unmatched junction bases: 9. The CDR3 loop reads CASSFISDRGLHQPQHF. CDR3 sequence (DNA): TGTGCCAGCAGTTTTATATCGGACAGGGGGCTGCATCAGCCCCAGCATTTT.

About this clone: Other DNA sequences in the sample encode the same CDR3. This chain uses TRBV27 with TRBJ2-7; unclear D gene. The germline V gene has CDR1 MNHEY and CDR2 SMNVEV (reference sequence). The CDR3 runs 10 residues. The V end was cut by 8 bases, the J end by 3 bases, with 5 bases between. CDR3 in DNA: TGTGCCAGCGGATTCTACGAGCAGTACTTC. It translates to CASGFYEQYF.

V gene TRBV19 combines with J gene TRBJ2-1, with 12 bases matching TRBD1. The CDR3 has 15 amino acids. CDR1 LNHDA and CDR2 SQIVND come from the germline V gene (reference sequence). The junction had 7 bases not matched to a gene; V was cut back by 6 bases and J by 7 bases. The CDR3 spells CASSPRDRGLNEQFF. In nucleotides, the CDR3 is TGTGCCAGTAGCCCAAGGGACAGGGGGCTGAATGAGCAGTTCTTC.

This clone was recorded only once. The rearrangement uses TRBV2 and TRBJ2-1; TRBD2 aligns across 8 bases. V dropped 1 base and J dropped 10; count of bases not matched to a gene: 6. The CDR3 has 14 amino acids. CDR1 is SNHLY, CDR2 FYNNEI, per germline. The CDR3 bases are TGTGCCAGCAGTGAAGGGCGACTAGCGCCCGAGCAGTTCTTC. Translated, it gives CASSEGRLAPEQFF.

The chain uses TRBV9 and TRBJ2-7; 11 bases line up with TRBD2. Germline V gene data show CDR1 as SGDLS and CDR2 as YYNGEE. The CDR3 consists of 15 residues. Trimming cost V 3 bases and J 4 bases; bases outside gene matches: 6. The CDR3 nucleotides are TGTGCCAGCAGCGCTACTAGCGGGAGTTGGTACGAGCAGTACTTC. This gives the protein CASSATSGSWYEQYF.

The rearrangement joins TRBV7-9 to TRBJ2-1, with 7 bases matching TRBD1. Germline loops: CDR1 SEHNR, CDR2 FQNEAQ (reference sequence). V lost 4 bases to trimming and J lost 6 bases; unmatched junction nucleotides: 6. The CDR3 loop spans 14 amino acids. The CDR3 loop is CASSSRQGGNEQFF. For the CDR3, the DNA is TGTGCCAGCAGCTCCAGACAGGGTGGCAATGAGCAGTTCTTC.

The chain has TRBV11-1 and TRBJ2-1; either TRBD1 or TRBD2 may fit D (5 bases each). V was cut by 0 bases and J by 2 bases, with 8 bases left in between. This CDR3 has 15 residues. Germline-derived CDR1 and CDR2 are SGHAT and FQDESV (reference sequence). CDR3: CASSLARGAYNEQFF. Here the CDR3 DNA reads TGTGCCAGCAGCTTAGCGAGAGGGGCCTACAATGAGCAGTTCTTC.

This chain connects TRBV28 to TRBJ2-5, with TRBD1 identical over 9 bases. J lost 5 bases, V lost 3 bases, and 10 bases had no gene match. The CDR3 spans 16 residues. Germline V gives CDR1 MDHEN, CDR2 SYDVKM. The CDR3 is CASSFFGQGLRETQYF. CDR3 in DNA: TGTGCCAGCAGTTTTTTTGGACAGGGGTTGAGGGAGACCCAGTACTTC.

This clone has just one count. The chain links TRBV5-1 to TRBJ2-1; TRBD1 aligns across 10 bases. Trimming cost V 6 bases and J 3 bases; bases outside gene matches: 3. Germline V gene lookup returns CDR1 SGHRS and CDR2 YFSETQ. There are 14 residues in the CDR3. CDR3 nucleotides: TGCGCCAGCATTGGGACAGGGGACTACAATGAGCAGTTCTTC. Protein: CASIGTGDYNEQFF.

The rearrangement joins TRBV27 to TRBJ2-3, with 7 bases identical to TRBD2. The CDR3 totals 15 residues. The V gene's germline CDR1 is MNHEY and CDR2 SMNVEV (reference sequence). V lost 7 bases and J lost 4; bases outside the gene matches: 11. The DNA for the CDR3 is TGTGCCAGCAAATCGATCGGGAGGATGTCAGATACGCAGTATTTT. Translating gives CASKSIGRMSDTQYF.